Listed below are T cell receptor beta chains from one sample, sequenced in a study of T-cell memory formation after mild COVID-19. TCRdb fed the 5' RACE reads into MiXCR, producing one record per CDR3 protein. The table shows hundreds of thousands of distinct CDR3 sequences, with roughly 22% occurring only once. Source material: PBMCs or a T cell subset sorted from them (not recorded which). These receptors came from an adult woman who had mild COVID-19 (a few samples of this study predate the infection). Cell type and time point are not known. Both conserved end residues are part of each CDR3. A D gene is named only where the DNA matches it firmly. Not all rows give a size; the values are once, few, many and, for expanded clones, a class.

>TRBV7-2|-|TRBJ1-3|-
TGTGCCAGCAGCTCCACCCACTCTGGAAACACCATATATTTT
CASSSTHSGNTIYF
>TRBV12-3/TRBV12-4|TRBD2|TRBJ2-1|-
TGTGCCAGCAACCTCCCTAGCGGGAGTTCCAATGAGCAGTTCTTC
CASNLPSGSSNEQFF
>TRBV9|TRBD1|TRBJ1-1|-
TGTGCCAGCAGCCCCTGGGAAGGGACAGGGTTGGGGAGAAACACTGAAGCTTTCTTT
CASSPWEGTGLGRNTEAFF
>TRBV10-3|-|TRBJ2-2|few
TGTGCCATCAGTGAGTCTTTCTACACCGGGGAGCTGTTTTTT
CAISESFYTGELFF
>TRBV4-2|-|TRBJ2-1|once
TGTGCCAGCAGCCAAGAGAAGACTTACAATGAGCAGTTCTTC
CASSQEKTYNEQFF
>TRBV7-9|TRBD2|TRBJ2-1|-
TGTGCCAGCAGCTTAGCGGCGGGGGAAGAGTTCTTC
CASSLAAGEEFF
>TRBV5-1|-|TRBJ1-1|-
TGCGCCAGCACCCCGGCAGGATGGAACACTGAAGCTTTCTTT
CASTPAGWNTEAFF
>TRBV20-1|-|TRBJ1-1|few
TGCAGTGCTAGAGAAGGAGGCAGGGGAGTCGAAGCTTTCTTT
CSAREGGRGVEAFF
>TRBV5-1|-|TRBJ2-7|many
TGCGCCAGCAGCTTGGAGGTCAGCTACGAGCAGTACTTC
CASSLEVSYEQYF
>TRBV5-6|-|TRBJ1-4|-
TGTGCCAGCAGCTTGGGACAAGAAAAACTGTTTTTT
CASSLGQEKLFF
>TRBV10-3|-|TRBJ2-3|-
TGTGCCATCAGTGGAGTCAGGGCCACGACTATGGATACGCAGTATTTT
CAISGVRATTMDTQYF
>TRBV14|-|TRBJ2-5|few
TGTGCCAGCAGCCAAGTAGACGGGGGGCAGGAGACCCAGTACTTC
CASSQVDGGQETQYF
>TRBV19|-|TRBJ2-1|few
TGTGCCAGTAGTATGGCCCCCGGCTTAACGTCCTACAATGAGCAGTTCTTC
CASSMAPGLTSYNEQFF
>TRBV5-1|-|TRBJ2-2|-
TGCGCCAGCAGGGAAGGGTACACCGGGGAGCTGTTTTTT
CASREGYTGELFF
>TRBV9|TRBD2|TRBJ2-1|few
TGTGCCAGCAGCGTAGGGGCTAGCGGACCCTACAATGAGCAGTTCTTC
CASSVGASGPYNEQFF
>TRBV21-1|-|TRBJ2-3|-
TGTGCCAGCAGCAAAGGCGTGTTAACAGATACGCAGTATTTT
CASSKGVLTDTQYF
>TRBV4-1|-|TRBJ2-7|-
TGCGCCAGCAGCCAAGATGATGTACAGGGACCTACCTACGAGCAGTACTTC
CASSQDDVQGPTYEQYF
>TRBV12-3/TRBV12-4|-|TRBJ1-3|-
TGTGCCAGCAGTTTTGAAGCGGGAAGCTCTGGAAACACCATATATTTT
CASSFEAGSSGNTIYF
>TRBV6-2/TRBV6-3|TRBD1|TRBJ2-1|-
TGTGCCAGCAGTTACTACCGGGACAGGGGGCTCGCTGAGCAGTTCTTC
CASSYYRDRGLAEQFF
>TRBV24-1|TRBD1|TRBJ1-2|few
TGTGCCACCAGTGACCGTGGGACAGGGGGCGACGGCTACACCTTC
CATSDRGTGGDGYTF
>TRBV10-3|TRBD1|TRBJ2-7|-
TGTGCCATCAGTGAGCTACTGGGACAGGGTATAGGCGAGCAGTACTTC
CAISELLGQGIGEQYF
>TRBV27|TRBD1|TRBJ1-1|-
TGTGCCAGCAGCCCTTCGACAGGGGGGATAAAGGCTGAAGCTTTCTTT
CASSPSTGGIKAEAFF
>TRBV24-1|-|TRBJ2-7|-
TGTGCCACCAGCAGGGACAATTCCTACGAGCAGTACTTC
CATSRDNSYEQYF
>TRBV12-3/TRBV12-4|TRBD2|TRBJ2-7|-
TGTGCCAGCAGTCCCAGGGGACTAGCGGGGCACTACGAGCAGTACTTC
CASSPRGLAGHYEQYF
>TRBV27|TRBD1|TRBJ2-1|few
TGTGCCAGCAGTCTCGGGACAGGGTGGGATGAGCAGTTCTTC
CASSLGTGWDEQFF
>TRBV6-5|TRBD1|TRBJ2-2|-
TGTGCCAGCAGTTACTCCCCCCGGACAGGGTTCCCCGGGGAGCTGTTTTTT
CASSYSPRTGFPGELFF
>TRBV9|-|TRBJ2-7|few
TGTGCCAGCAGCGGGGGGACCACCTCCTACGAGCAGTACTTC
CASSGGTTSYEQYF
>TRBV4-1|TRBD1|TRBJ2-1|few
TGCGCCAGCAGCCAAGAAGGAAGCAGGGGGCTGAATGAGCAGTTCTTC
CASSQEGSRGLNEQFF
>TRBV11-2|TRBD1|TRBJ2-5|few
TGTGCCAGCAGCTTACGAACAGGGGATCTGCGGGAGACCCAGTACTTC
CASSLRTGDLRETQYF
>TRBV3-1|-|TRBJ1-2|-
TGTGCCAGCAGCCAAGCCTCCCTGGATGGCTACACCTTC
CASSQASLDGYTF
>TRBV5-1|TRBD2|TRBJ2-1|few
TGCGCCAGCAGAAGCCAAGCTAGCGGGGGGAGTGATGAGCAGTTCTTC
CASRSQASGGSDEQFF
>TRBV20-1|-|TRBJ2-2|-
TGCAGTGCTAGGAGTTTCGGGGAGCTGTTTTTT
CSARSFGELFF
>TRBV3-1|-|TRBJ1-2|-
TGTGCCAGCAGCCAAGGCAGCCCCTATGGCTACACCTTC
CASSQGSPYGYTF
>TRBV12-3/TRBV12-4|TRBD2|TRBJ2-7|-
TGTGCCAGCAGGGTTAGCGGGGGGGCCTACGAGCAGTACTTC
CASRVSGGAYEQYF
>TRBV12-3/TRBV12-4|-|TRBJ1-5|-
TGTGCCAGCAGTTTTGGGCAGGACGATCAGCCCCAGCATTTT
CASSFGQDDQPQHF
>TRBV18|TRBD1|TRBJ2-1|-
TGTGCCAGCTCACCACTCGCCGGGACAGGGGCGGGGGTTGAGCAGTTCTTC
CASSPLAGTGAGVEQFF
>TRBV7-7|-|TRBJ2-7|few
TGTGCCAGCAGCCCTCTCTTGGGGAACGAGCAGTACTTC
CASSPLLGNEQYF
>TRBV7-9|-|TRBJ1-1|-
TGTGCCAGCAGCTTAGCTTCCAGCAACACTGAAGCTTTCTTT
CASSLASSNTEAFF
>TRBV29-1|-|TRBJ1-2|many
TGCAGCGTTGAAGATGGGCGAGCTAACTATGGCTACACCTTC
CSVEDGRANYGYTF
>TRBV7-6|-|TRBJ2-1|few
TGTGCCAGCAGCTGGGCCGGGGCCCTCGATGAGCAGTTCTTC
CASSWAGALDEQFF
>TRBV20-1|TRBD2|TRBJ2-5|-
TGCAGTGCTAGAGCGCCCGGGAGGAGGGCCCGAGAGACCCAGTACTTC
CSARAPGRRARETQYF
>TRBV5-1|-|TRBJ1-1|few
TGCGCCAGCAGGCATTGGGAGCTGAACACTGAAGCTTTCTTT
CASRHWELNTEAFF
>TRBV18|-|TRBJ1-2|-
TGTGCCAGCTCACCCCCTCGAGCTACCGGGCCGGGCTACACCTTC
CASSPPRATGPGYTF
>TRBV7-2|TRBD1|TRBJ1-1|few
TGTGCCAGCAGCCCCCGGGACAGGCTGGCCACTGAAGCTTTCTTT
CASSPRDRLATEAFF
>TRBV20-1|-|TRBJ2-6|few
TGCAGTGCTAGAAACTCTTACTCTGGGGCCAACGTCCTGACTTTC
CSARNSYSGANVLTF
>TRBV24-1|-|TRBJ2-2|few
TGTGCCACCGGCCGGGCGGAATCGAACACCGGGGAGCTGTTTTTT
CATGRAESNTGELFF
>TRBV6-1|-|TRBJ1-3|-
TGTGCCAGCAGTGAACGGGAGGGCTCTGGAAACACCATATATTTT
CASSEREGSGNTIYF
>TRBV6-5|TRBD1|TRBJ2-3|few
TGTGCCAGCAGTTACTCGATCAGGGGGCACCCAACAGATACGCAGTATTTT
CASSYSIRGHPTDTQYF
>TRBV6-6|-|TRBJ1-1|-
TGTGCCAGCAGTTACGCCGGGAACACTGAAGCTTTCTTT
CASSYAGNTEAFF
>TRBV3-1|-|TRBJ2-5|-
TGTGCCAGCAGCCAAGAGGACTTCAAGAGGGGGACCCAGTACTTC
CASSQEDFKRGTQYF
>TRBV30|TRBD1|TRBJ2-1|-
TGTGCCTGGACCCCCGACAGGGGGAATGAGCAGTTCTTC
CAWTPDRGNEQFF
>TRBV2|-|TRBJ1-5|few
TGTGCCAGCAGGAGGGGGTATAGCAATCAGCCCCAGCATTTT
CASRRGYSNQPQHF
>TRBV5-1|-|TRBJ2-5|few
TGCGCCAGCAGCTTCGGATCTAGTAGGGTACAAGAGACCCAGTACTTC
CASSFGSSRVQETQYF
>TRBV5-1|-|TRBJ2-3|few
TGCGCCAGCAGCTCGGGGCAGGGGAGAGATACGCAGTATTTT
CASSSGQGRDTQYF
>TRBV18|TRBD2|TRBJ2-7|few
TGTGCCAGCTCACCACGAGGCGGGAGCGTTTACGAGCAGTACTTC
CASSPRGGSVYEQYF
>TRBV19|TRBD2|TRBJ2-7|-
TGTGCCAGTAGCTCCTTTGGGACTAGCGGGAGTTACGAGCAGTACTTC
CASSSFGTSGSYEQYF
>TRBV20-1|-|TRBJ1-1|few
TGCAGTGCTAGGACCACTGAAGCTTTCTTT
CSARTTEAFF
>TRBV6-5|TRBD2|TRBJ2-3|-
TGTGCCAGTGAGCGAAGGGGGCGGAGAACTAGCGGGAGAAACACAGATACGCAGTATTTT
CASERRGRRTSGRNTDTQYF
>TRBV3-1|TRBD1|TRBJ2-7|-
TGTGCCAGCAGCCCGGGACAGGGGGCGAGAACCTACGAGCAGTACTTC
CASSPGQGARTYEQYF
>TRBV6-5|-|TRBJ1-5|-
TGTGCCAGCAGTTCCCCTCCCGAGCCCCAGCATTTT
CASSSPPEPQHF